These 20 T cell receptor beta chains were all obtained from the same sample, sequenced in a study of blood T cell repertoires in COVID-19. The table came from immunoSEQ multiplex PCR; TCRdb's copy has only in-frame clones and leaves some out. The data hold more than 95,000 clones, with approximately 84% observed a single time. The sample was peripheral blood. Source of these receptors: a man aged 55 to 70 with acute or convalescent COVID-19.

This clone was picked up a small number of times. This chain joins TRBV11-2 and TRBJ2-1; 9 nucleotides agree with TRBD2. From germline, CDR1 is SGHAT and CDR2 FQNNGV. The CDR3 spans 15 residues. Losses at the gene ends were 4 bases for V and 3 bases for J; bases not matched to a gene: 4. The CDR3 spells CASSSYSGSYNEQFF. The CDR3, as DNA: TGTGCCAGCAGCTCATATAGCGGGAGCTACAATGAGCAGTTCTTC.

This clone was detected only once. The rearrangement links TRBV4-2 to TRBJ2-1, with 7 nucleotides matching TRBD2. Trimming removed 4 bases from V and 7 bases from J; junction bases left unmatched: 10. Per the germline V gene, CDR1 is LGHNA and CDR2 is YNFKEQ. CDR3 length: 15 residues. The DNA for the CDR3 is TGTGCCAGCAGCCCCCGGCGGCGGGAGTGGAATGAGCAGTTCTTC. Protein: CASSPRRREWNEQFF.

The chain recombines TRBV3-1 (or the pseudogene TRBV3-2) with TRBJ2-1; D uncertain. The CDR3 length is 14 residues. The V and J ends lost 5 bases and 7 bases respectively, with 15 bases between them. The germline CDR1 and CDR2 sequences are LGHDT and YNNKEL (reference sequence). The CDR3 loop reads CASSARPTENEQFF. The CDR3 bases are TGTGCCAGCAGCGCACGGCCGACTGAAAATGAGCAGTTCTTC.

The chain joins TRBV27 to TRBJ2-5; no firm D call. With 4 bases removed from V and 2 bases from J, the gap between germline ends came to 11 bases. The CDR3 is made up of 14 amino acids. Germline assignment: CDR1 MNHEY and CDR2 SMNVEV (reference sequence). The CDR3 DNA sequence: TGTGCCAGCAGTTCGTTTGGGCCTCAAGAGACCCAGTACTTC. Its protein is CASSSFGPQETQYF.

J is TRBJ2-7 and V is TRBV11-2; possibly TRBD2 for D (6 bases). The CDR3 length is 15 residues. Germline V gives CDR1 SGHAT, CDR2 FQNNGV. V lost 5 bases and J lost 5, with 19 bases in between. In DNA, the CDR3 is TGTGCCAGCAGCGTACTTAGGGGACTCAAGCACGAGCAGTACTTC. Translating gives CASSVLRGLKHEQYF.

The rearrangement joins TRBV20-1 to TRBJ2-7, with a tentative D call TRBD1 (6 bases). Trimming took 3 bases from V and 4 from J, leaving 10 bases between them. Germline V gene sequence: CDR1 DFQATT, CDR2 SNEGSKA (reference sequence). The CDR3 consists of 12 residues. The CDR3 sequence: CSASSTGYEQYF. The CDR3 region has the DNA TGCAGTGCTAGTAGTACAGGGTACGAGCAGTACTTC.

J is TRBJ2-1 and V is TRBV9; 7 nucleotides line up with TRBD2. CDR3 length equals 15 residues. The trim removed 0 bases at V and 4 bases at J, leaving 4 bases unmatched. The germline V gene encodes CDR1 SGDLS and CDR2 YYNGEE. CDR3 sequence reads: CASSVDKRGYNEQFF. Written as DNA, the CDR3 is TGTGCCAGCAGCGTAGACAAGCGGGGTTACAATGAGCAGTTCTTC. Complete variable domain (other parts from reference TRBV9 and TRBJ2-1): DSGVTQTPKHLITATGQRVTLRCSPRSGDLSVYWYQQSLDQGLQFLIQYYNGEERAKGNILERFSAQQFPDLHSELNLSSLELGDSALYFCASSVDKRGYNEQFFGPGTRLTVL.

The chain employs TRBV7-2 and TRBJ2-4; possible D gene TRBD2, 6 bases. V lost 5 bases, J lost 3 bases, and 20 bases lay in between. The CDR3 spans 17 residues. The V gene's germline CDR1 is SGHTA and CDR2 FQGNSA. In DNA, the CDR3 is TGTGCCAGCAGCCCCCGAACCGGGGGTAGGGACAAAAACATTCAGTACTTC. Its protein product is CASSPRTGGRDKNIQYF.

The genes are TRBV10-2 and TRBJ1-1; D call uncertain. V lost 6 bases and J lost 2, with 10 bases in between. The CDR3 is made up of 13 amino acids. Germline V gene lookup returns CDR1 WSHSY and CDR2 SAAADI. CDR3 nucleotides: TGCGCCAGCAGCTATACAGAAAACACTGAAGCTTTCTTT. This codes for CASSYTENTEAFF.

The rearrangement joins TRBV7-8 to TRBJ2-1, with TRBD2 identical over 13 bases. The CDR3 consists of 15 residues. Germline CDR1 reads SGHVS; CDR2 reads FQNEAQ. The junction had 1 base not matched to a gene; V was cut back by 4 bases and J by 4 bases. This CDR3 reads CASSWGLAGYNEQFF. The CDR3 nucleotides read TGTGCCAGCAGCTGGGGACTAGCGGGGTACAATGAGCAGTTCTTC.

This CDR3 is CASLPGHTDSNQPQHF. CDR3 in DNA: TGTGCCAGCCTTCCGGGACACACTGATAGCAATCAGCCCCAGCATTTT. The chain employs TRBV7-8 and TRBJ1-5; the D gene is possibly TRBD1 (6 bases). Trimming took off 8 bases at V and 0 bases at J, with 17 bases between the two ends. The CDR3 loop spans 16 amino acids. CDR1 and CDR2 from the germline V gene are SGHVS and FQNEAQ.

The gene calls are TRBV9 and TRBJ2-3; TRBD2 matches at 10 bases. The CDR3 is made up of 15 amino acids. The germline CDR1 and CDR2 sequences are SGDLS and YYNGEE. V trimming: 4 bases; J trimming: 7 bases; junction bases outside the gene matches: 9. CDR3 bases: TGTGCCAGCAGCTCTCTAGCGGGAGTTACGAATACGCAGTATTTT. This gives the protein CASSSLAGVTNTQYF.

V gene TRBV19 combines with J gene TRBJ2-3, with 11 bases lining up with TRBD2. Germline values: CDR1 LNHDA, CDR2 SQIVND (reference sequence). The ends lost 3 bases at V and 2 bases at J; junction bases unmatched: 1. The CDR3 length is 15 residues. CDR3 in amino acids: CASSMTSGNTDTQYF. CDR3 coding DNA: TGTGCCAGTAGTATGACTAGCGGGAACACAGATACGCAGTATTTT.

The CDR3 DNA follows: TGCGCCAGCAGCCCAACAGGGGAATCCCCTGAGCAGTTCTTC. It codes for CASSPTGESPEQFF. The rearrangement links TRBV5-1 to TRBJ2-1; 7 nucleotides line up with TRBD1. CDR1 and CDR2 (germline): SGHRS, YFSETQ. Trimming took 4 bases from V and 9 from J; bases not matched to a gene: 10. The CDR3 is 14 amino acids.

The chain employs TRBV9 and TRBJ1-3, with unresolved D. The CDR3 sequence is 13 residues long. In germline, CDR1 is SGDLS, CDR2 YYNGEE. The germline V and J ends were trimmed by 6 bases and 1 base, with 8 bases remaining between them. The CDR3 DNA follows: TGTGCCAGCACCCCGCGGTCTGGAAACACCATATATTTT. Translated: CASTPRSGNTIYF.

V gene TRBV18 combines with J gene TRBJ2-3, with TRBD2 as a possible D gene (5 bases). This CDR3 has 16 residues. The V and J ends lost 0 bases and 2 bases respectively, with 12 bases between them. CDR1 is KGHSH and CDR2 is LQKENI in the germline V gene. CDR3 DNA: TGTGCCAGCTCACCACCGGAGGCCAGGCACACAGATACGCAGTATTTT. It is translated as CASSPPEARHTDTQYF.

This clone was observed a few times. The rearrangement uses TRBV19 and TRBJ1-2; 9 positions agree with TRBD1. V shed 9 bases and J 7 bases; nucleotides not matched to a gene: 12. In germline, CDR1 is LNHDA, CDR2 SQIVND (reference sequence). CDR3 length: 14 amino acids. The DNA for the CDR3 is TGTGCCAGCCTTGCTTGGGACAGGGTCCGTGGCTACACCTTC. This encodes CASLAWDRVRGYTF.

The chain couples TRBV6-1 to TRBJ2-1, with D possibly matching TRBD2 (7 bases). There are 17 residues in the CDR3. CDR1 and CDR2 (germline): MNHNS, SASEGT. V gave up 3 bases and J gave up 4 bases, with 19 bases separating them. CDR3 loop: CASSDTRGLAAYNEQFF. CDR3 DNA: TGTGCCAGCAGTGACACCCGGGGGCTAGCGGCTTACAATGAGCAGTTCTTC.

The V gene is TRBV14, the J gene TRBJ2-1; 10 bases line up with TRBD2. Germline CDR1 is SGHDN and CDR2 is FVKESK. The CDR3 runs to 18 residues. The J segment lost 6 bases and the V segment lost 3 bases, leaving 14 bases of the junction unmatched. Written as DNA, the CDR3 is TGTGCCAGCAGCCACAGACCTTGGACTAGCGGAGACTTCAATGAGCAGTTCTTC. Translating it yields CASSHRPWTSGDFNEQFF.

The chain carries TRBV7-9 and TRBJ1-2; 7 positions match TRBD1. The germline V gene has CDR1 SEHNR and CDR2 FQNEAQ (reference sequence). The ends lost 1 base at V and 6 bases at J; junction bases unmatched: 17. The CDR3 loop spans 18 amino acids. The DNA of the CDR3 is TGTGCCAGCAGCTTAGTTTCGACAGGGACACACACCGGGGATGGCTACACCTTC. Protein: CASSLVSTGTHTGDGYTF.